Included here is one T cell receptor beta chain sequence, with context. Its cognate antigen is unknown. The junction had 3 bases not matched to a gene; V was cut back by 6 bases and J by 2 bases. The CDR3 length is 13 residues. Germline lookup yields CDR1 SNHLY and CDR2 FYNNEI. The data belong to a study of T cell responses to AZD1222 COVID-19 vaccine. Regarding the study as a whole: Spike-specific TCR repertoires showed rising breadth and depth after two AZD1222 doses. Clonal diversity may have been underestimated, and the donors were mostly white British, with more females than males.

Clones were read by immunoSEQ multiplex PCR, and TCRdb kept only the in-frame ones, dropping some. The sample yields 100,000 to 150,000 clones, around 91% seen once. The chain employs TRBV2 and TRBJ2-7; 8 bases agree with TRBD2. The receptor's source is an adult in good health. The sequencing used peripheral blood, collected on day 0 of MenACWY control vaccination. The CDR3 sequence is CASRRGETYEQYF. The CDR3 region has the DNA TGTGCCAGCAGGCGGGGGGAGACCTACGAGCAGTACTTC.